This TCR beta chain was identified during a study of blood T cell repertoires in COVID-19. In the authors' workflow: Using reference gene primer amplification, nucleated cell counts were estimated. Clones were sequenced by immunoSEQ multiplex PCR, and TCRdb holds only the in-frame ones, with some missing. D and trimming come from the DNA, and the V and J calls and clone size come from that table. This sample has 240,000 or so clones, with around 88% found just once. Individuals drawn from approximately 22 US areas were about 18 to 100 years old. The CDR3 is 12 residues long. Germline V lookup: CDR1 SGHKS, CDR2 YYEKEE (reference sequence). V was shortened by 4 bases and J by 8 bases, with 12 bases between the two germline ends.

The source material was PBMCs or T cells enriched from blood (not recorded which). The sequence was obtained from a woman aged 45-60 years who had recovered from COVID-19. The J gene is TRBJ1-1, the V gene TRBV5-5, with D unclear. CDR3 sequence: CASSLTEMEAFF. The CDR3, as DNA: TGTGCCAGCAGCCTAACAGAAATGGAAGCTTTCTTT. The variable domain in full, with the rest retrieved from reference TRBV5-5 and TRBJ1-1, is DAGVTQSPTHLIKTRGQQVTLRCSPISGHKSVSWYQQVLGQGPQFIFQYYEKEERGRGNFPDRFSARQFPNYSSELNVNALLLGDSALYLCASSLTEMEAFFGQGTRLTVV.